A single sample is the source of the 17 T cell receptor beta chains below, sequenced in a study of T cells in Graves' hyperthyroidism and ophthalmopathy. RNA transcripts were the template for amplifying TCR beta CDR3 regions. First-round RT-PCR targeting the TCR CDR3 was performed with the HTBI primer set. From the multiplex PCR reads, TCRdb called clonotypes with MiXCR, one entry per CDR3 protein. The repertoire includes about 600,000 distinct CDR3 sequences, 16% of them detected once, and 3% to 4% sits in the top ten. The material sequenced was blood. Every receptor here comes from a woman in her thirties or forties with Graves' ophthalmopathy.

This clonotype was recorded many times. The rearrangement joins TRBV2 to TRBJ1-5; D not resolved. The CDR3 sequence is 13 residues long. CDR1 is SNHLY and CDR2 is FYNNEI in the germline V gene. Trimming left V 4 bases short and J 4 bases short, with 8 bases between. CDR3 coding DNA: TGTGCCAGCAGTGCTACTGGGAATCAGCCCCAGCATTTT. As protein: CASSATGNQPQHF.

This clonotype was seen ten or more times. This chain links TRBV28 with TRBJ1-1; a weak D match, TRBD1 (5 bases). Trimming pared 6 bases from V and 3 bases from J, leaving 14 bases between. Germline values: CDR1 MDHEN, CDR2 SYDVKM. CDR3 length equals 14 residues. The CDR3 spells CASSPTARDTEAFF. The CDR3, as DNA: TGTGCCAGCAGCCCGACAGCGAGGGACACTGAAGCTTTCTTT.

The V call is TRBV7-2, the J call TRBJ2-7; D is perhaps TRBD2 (5 bases). Per germline, CDR1 SGHTA and CDR2 FQGNSA. V shed 2 bases and J shed 4 bases, with 15 bases lying between them. This CDR3 has 15 residues. In DNA, the CDR3 is TGTGCCAGCAGCTTATCCATGGACGGGGTTTACGAGCAGTACTTC. It is translated as CASSLSMDGVYEQYF.

This clonotype was observed a handful of times. As DNA, the CDR3 is TGTGCCAGCAGGGGGACAGGAGAAAGCCAGCCCCAGCATTTT. The encoded protein is CASRGTGESQPQHF. This chain links TRBV6-2 or TRBV6-3 with TRBJ1-5; 8 positions match TRBD1. Unmatched junction bases numbered 8, after V lost 6 bases and J lost 7 bases. Germline CDR1 reads MNHEY; CDR2 reads SVGEGT. The CDR3 is 14 amino acids.

This clonotype was detected a few times. V usage is TRBV4-1 and J usage is TRBJ2-7; 9 bases agree with TRBD1. This CDR3 has 16 amino acids. The V gene's germline CDR1 is MGHRA and CDR2 YSYEKL. The junction had 9 bases not matched to a gene; V was cut back by 4 bases and J by 2 bases. CDR3 loop: CASSRQQGQGPYEQYF. CDR3 sequence (DNA): TGCGCCAGCAGCCGGCAGCAGGGACAGGGCCCCTACGAGCAGTACTTC.

This clonotype has at least ten counts. The chain carries TRBV28 and TRBJ2-7; TRBD2 matches 7 bases. After removal of 8 bases from V and 6 bases from J, the junction contained 16 bases not matched to a gene. Germline lookup yields CDR1 MDHEN and CDR2 SYDVKM. The CDR3 spans 15 residues. The CDR3 coding sequence is TGTGCCAGCTCCACGCCCGGGCGGGAGCTGATCGAGCAGTACTTC. The encoded protein is CASSTPGRELIEQYF.

This clonotype came up many times. The DNA of the CDR3 is TGTGCCAGCAGTTACACCCGGACAGGTCTTGAAGCTTTCTTT. As protein: CASSYTRTGLEAFF. The chain joins TRBV6-6 to TRBJ1-1; 7 bases match TRBD1. With 2 bases clipped from V and 7 bases from J, the junction kept 7 bases outside the gene matches. There are 14 residues in the CDR3. From germline, CDR1 is MNHNY and CDR2 SVGAGI (reference sequence).

The chain carries TRBV7-2 and TRBJ2-5; the D is unclear. CDR3 length: 14 residues. CDR1 is SGHTA, CDR2 FQGNSA, per germline. The germline V and J ends were trimmed by 1 base and 4 bases, with 10 bases remaining between them. As DNA, the CDR3 is TGTGCCAGCAGCTTAGTAGGCTGGGGAGAGACCCAGTACTTC. Translating it yields CASSLVGWGETQYF. The whole variable domain, remainder taken from reference TRBV7-2 and TRBJ2-5, is GAGVSQSPSNKVTEKGKDVELRCDPISGHTALYWYRQSLGQGLEFLIYFQGNSAPDKSGLPSDRFSAERTGGSVSTLTIQRTQQEDSAVYLCASSLVGWGETQYFGPGTRLLVL.

This sequence joins TRBV11-2 and TRBJ1-5, with 9 bases lining up with TRBD1. J was trimmed by 6 bases and V by 4 bases; bases with no gene match: 10. Germline values: CDR1 SGHAT, CDR2 FQNNGV. This CDR3 spans 16 amino acids. CDR3 bases: TGTGCCAGCAGCTCCTTGGACAGGGGAGGGGGTCAGCCCCAGCATTTT. The encoded protein is CASSSLDRGGGQPQHF.

V and J are TRBV29-1 and TRBJ1-2; the match to TRBD1 covers 7 bases. The CDR3 covers 13 residues. V lost 4 bases and J lost 8; bases outside the gene matches: 10. CDR1 is SQVTM, CDR2 ANQGSEA, per germline. The CDR3 region has the DNA TGCAGCGTTGCCTCAGGGGGGTCGCGCGGCTACACCTTC. Its translation is CSVASGGSRGYTF.

The table lists this clonotype with a few counts. The rearrangement links TRBV7-9 to TRBJ2-1; 10 bases fit TRBD1. This CDR3 spans 15 amino acids. CDR1 and CDR2 (germline): SEHNR, FQNEAQ (reference sequence). Trimming took 5 bases from V and 7 from J; bases not matched to a gene: 8. The CDR3, as DNA: TGTGCCAGCAGCCCTAGGGACAGGGGTTGGAATGAGCAGTTCTTC. The encoded protein is CASSPRDRGWNEQFF.

This clonotype appeared many times. The chain has TRBV5-6 and TRBJ1-1; weak D call: TRBD1 (6 bases). Germline values: CDR1 SGHDT, CDR2 YYEEEE. Trimming left V 0 bases short and J 3 bases short, with 12 bases between. The length of the CDR3 is 15 residues. For the CDR3, the DNA is TGTGCCAGCAGCTTGGATGAGGCAGGGGACACTGAAGCTTTCTTT. Translation: CASSLDEAGDTEAFF.

The CDR3 loop is CASRYRGQGTEAFF. In DNA form, the CDR3 reads TGTGCCAGCAGATACAGGGGCCAGGGCACTGAAGCTTTCTTT. This chain links TRBV28 with TRBJ1-1; 7 nucleotides line up with TRBD1. Trimming took 6 bases from V and 4 from J; bases not matched to a gene: 8. Germline CDR1 and CDR2: MDHEN and SYDVKM. This CDR3 region has 14 residues.

This chain uses TRBV30 with TRBJ1-6; D not resolved. The CDR3 contains 13 residues. The V and J ends lost 0 bases and 9 bases respectively, with 9 bases between them. The germline gives CDR1 GTSNPN, CDR2 SVGIG (reference sequence). The CDR3 spells CAWSVLQVSPLHF. CDR3 nucleotide sequence: TGTGCCTGGAGTGTACTTCAGGTTTCACCCCTCCACTTT. The full variable domain, with the rest looked up from reference TRBV30 and TRBJ1-6, is SQTIHQWPATLVQPVGSPLSLECTVEGTSNPNLYWYRQAAGRGLQLLFYSVGIGQISSEVPQNLSASRPQDRQFILSSKKLLLSDSGFYLCAWSVLQVSPLHFGNGTRLTVT.

This clonotype has more than one count but fewer than ten. The V gene is TRBV9, the J gene TRBJ1-2; 7 bases fit TRBD1. V trimming: 4 bases; J trimming: 3 bases; junction bases outside the gene matches: 9. Germline CDR1 reads SGDLS; CDR2 reads YYNGEE. The CDR3 runs to 15 residues. The CDR3 DNA reads TGTGCCAGCAGCAGGAGGGACAGCACTCACTATGGCTACACCTTC. This codes for CASSRRDSTHYGYTF.

This clonotype was observed a single time. The chain uses TRBV20-1 and TRBJ2-1; 13 bases match TRBD2. Germline V CDR1 and CDR2: DFQATT, SNEGSKA (reference sequence). This CDR3 comprises 16 residues. The V and J ends lost 5 bases and 7 bases, in that order; junction bases with no gene match: 11. The CDR3 here is CSAFRLAGGSRNEQFF. The CDR3 DNA is TGCAGTGCTTTTAGACTAGCGGGAGGCAGTAGGAATGAGCAGTTCTTC.

This clonotype occurred many times. The V call is TRBV27, the J call TRBJ2-3; no clear D gene. Germline CDR1 reads MNHEY; CDR2 reads SMNVEV (reference sequence). This CDR3 has 14 amino acids. V was clipped by 2 bases and J by 4 bases, with 10 bases between them. The CDR3, as DNA: TGTGCCAGCAGTTTAAACTCCGGCGCAGATACGCAGTATTTT. This translates into CASSLNSGADTQYF.